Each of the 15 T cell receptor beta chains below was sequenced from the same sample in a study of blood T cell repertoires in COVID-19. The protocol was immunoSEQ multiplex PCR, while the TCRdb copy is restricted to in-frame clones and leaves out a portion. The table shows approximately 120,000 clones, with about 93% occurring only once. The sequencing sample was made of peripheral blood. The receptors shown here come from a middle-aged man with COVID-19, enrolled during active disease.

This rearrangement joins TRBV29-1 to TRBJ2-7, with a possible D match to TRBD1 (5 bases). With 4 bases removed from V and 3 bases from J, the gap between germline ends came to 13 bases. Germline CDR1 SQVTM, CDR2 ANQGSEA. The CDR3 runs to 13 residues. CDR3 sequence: CSVALQVNYEQYF. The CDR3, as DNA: TGCAGCGTTGCCCTACAGGTAAACTACGAGCAGTACTTC.

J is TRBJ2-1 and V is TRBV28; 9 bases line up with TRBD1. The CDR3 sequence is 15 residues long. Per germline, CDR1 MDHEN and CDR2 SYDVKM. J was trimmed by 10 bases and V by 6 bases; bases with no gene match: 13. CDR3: CASRPPGTGPREQFF. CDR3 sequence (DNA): TGTGCCAGCAGGCCTCCAGGGACAGGGCCCCGAGAGCAGTTCTTC.

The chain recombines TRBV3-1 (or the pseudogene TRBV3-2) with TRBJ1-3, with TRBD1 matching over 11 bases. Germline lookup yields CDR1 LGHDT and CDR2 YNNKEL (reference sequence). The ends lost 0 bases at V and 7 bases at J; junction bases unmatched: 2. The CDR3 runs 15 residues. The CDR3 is CASSQEGQGDNTIYF. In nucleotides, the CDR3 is TGTGCCAGCAGCCAAGAGGGACAGGGGGACAACACCATATATTTT.

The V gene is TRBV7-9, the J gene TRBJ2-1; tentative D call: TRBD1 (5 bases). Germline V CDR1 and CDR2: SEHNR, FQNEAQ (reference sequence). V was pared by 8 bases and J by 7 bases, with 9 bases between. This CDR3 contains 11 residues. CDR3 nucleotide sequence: TGTGCCAGCGTAGGGGTGAATGAGCAGTTCTTC. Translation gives CASVGVNEQFF.

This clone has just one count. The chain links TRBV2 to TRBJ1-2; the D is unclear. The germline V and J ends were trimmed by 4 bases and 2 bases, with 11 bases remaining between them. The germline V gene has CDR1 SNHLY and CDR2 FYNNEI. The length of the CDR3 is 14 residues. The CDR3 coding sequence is TGTGCCAGCAGTGGCTCGGCGGAAAACTATGGCTACACCTTC. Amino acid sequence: CASSGSAENYGYTF.

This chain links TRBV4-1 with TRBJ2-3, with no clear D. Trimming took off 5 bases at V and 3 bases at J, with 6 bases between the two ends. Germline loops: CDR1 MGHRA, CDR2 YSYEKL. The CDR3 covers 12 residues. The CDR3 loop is CASSEKTDTQYF. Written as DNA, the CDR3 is TGCGCCAGCAGCGAGAAGACAGATACGCAGTATTTT.

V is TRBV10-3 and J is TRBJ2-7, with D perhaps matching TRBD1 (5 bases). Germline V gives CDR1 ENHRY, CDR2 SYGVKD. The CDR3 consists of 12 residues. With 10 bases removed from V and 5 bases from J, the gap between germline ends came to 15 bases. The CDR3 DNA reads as TGTGCCACCGGAGACAGTCGGGACGAGCAGTACTTC. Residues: CATGDSRDEQYF.

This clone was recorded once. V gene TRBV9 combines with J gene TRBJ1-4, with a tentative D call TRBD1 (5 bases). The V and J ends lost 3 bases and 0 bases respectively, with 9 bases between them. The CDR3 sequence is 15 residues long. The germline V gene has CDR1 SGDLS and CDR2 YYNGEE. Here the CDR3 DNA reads TGTGCCAGCAGCGCCACAGGAGCAACTAATGAAAAACTGTTTTTT. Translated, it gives CASSATGATNEKLFF.

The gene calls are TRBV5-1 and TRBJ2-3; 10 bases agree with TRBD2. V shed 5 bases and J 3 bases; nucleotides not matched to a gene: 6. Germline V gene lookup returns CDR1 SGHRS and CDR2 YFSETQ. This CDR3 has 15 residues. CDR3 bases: TGCGCCAGCAGGGAGAATAGCGGGAGGACAGATACGCAGTATTTT. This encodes CASRENSGRTDTQYF.

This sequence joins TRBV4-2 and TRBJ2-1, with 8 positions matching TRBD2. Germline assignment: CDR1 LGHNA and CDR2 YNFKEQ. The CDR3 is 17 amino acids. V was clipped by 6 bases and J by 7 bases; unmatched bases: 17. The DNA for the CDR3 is TGTGCCAGCAGTACCGTCGGCGGAGCGGGAGACTCGAATGAGCAGTTCTTC. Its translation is CASSTVGGAGDSNEQFF.

The CDR3 DNA reads as TGTGCCAGCAGCCACACTAGTTCGGATGAGCAGTTCTTC. Translation gives CASSHTSSDEQFF. V is TRBV5-4 and J is TRBJ2-1; maybe TRBD2 (5 bases). Germline V gene lookup returns CDR1 SGHNT and CDR2 YYREEE (reference sequence). The CDR3 sequence is 13 residues long. Trimming pared 4 bases from V and 8 bases from J, leaving 13 bases between.

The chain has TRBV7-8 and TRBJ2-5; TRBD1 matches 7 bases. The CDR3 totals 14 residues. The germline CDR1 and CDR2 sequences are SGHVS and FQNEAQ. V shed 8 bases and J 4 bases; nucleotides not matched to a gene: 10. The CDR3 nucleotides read TGTGCCAGCGGTCGTTCAGGGGGTTCAGAGACCCAGTACTTC. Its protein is CASGRSGGSETQYF.

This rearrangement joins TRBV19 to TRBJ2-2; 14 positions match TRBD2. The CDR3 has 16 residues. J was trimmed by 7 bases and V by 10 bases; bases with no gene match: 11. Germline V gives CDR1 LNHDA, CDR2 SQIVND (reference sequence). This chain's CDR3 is CATSRLAGGPSGELFF. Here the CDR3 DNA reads TGTGCCACGTCCCGACTAGCGGGAGGGCCGAGCGGGGAGCTGTTTTTT.

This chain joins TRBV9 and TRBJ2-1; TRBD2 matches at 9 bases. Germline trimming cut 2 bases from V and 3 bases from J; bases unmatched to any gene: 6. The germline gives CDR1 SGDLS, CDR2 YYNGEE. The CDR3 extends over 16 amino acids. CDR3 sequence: CASSVTSGVSYNEQFF. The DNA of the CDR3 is TGTGCCAGCAGCGTGACTAGCGGAGTCAGCTACAATGAGCAGTTCTTC. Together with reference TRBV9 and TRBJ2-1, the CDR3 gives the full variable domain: DSGVTQTPKHLITATGQRVTLRCSPRSGDLSVYWYQQSLDQGLQFLIQYYNGEERAKGNILERFSAQQFPDLHSELNLSSLELGDSALYFCASSVTSGVSYNEQFFGPGTRLTVL.

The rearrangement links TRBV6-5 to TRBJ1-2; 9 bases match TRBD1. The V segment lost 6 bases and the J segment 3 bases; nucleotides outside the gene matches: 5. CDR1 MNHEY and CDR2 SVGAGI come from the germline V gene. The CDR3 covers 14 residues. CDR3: CASRRGQGYYGYTF. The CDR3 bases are TGTGCCAGCAGGCGGGGACAGGGATACTATGGCTACACCTTC.